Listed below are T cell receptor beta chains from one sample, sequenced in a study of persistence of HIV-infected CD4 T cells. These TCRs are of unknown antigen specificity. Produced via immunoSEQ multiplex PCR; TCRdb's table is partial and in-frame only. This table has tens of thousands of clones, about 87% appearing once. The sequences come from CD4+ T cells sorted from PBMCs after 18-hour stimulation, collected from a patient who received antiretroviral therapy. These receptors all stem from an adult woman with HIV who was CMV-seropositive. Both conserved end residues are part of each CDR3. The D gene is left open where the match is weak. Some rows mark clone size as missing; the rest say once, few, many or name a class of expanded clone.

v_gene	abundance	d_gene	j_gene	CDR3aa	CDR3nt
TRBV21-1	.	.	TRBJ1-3	CASSPNGTEGARGNTIYF	TGTGCCAGCAGCCCTAATGGGACGGAGGGGGCTCGTGGAAACACCATATATTTT
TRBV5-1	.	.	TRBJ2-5	CASSCLVECIKETQYF	TGCGCCAGCAGCTGTCTGGTGGAGTGTATTAAAGAGACCCAGTACTTC
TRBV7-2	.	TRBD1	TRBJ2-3	CASSRTGGATPDTQYF	TGTGCCAGCAGTCGAACAGGGGGCGCAACTCCAGATACGCAGTATTTT
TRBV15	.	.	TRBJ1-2	CATSRRDGINYGYTF	TGTGCCACCAGCAGGAGGGACGGAATAAACTATGGCTACACCTTC
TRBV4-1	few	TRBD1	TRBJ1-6	CASSRVMDRVSSYNSPLHF	TGCGCCAGCAGCCGAGTAATGGACAGGGTGAGCTCCTATAATTCACCCCTCCACTTT
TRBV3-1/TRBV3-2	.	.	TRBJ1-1	CASNRGGFMNTEAFF	TGTGCCAGCAACCGAGGGGGGTTTATGAACACTGAAGCTTTCTTT
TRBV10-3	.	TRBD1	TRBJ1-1	CAISATTGATEAFF	TGTGCCATCAGTGCTACGACAGGGGCCACTGAAGCTTTCTTT
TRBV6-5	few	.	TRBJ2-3	CASSPAAPRTDTQYF	TGTGCCAGCAGTCCTGCGGCGCCCAGGACAGATACGCAGTATTTT
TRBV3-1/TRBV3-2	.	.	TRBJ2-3	CASSQDGSDTDTQYF	TGTGCCAGCAGCCAAGATGGTAGCGACACAGATACGCAGTATTTT
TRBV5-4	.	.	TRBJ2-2	CASSLEANTGELFF	TGTGCCAGCAGCTTGGAAGCGAACACCGGGGAGCTGTTTTTT
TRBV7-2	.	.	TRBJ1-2	CASSLVGRDVYGYTF	TGTGCCAGCAGCTTAGTCGGCAGGGACGTATATGGCTACACCTTC
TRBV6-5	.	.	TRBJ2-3	CASSSQGVRTDTQYF	TGTGCCAGCAGTTCACAGGGCGTTCGCACAGATACGCAGTATTTT
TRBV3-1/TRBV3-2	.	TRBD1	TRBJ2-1	CASSQTGGNGYNEQFF	TGTGCCAGCAGCCAGACAGGGGGCAATGGCTACAATGAGCAGTTCTTC
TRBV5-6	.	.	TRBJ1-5	CASSLRGPYNQPQHF	TGTGCCAGCAGCTTGCGGGGTCCCTATAATCAGCCCCAGCATTTT
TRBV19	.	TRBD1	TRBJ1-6	CASSIGGTGYNSPLHF	TGTGCCAGTAGTATAGGCGGGACAGGCTATAATTCACCCCTCCACTTT
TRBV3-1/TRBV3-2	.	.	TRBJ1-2	CASSQDYRIRGYTF	TGTGCCAGCAGCCAAGACTACAGGATACGAGGCTACACCTTC
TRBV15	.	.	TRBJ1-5	CATSREVSNQPQHF	TGTGCCACCAGCAGAGAGGTTAGCAATCAGCCCCAGCATTTT
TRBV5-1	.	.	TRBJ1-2	CASSAQTAYGYTF	TGCGCCAGCAGCGCTCAGACAGCGTATGGCTACACCTTC
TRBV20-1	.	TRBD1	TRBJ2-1	CSARGQGVQFF	TGCAGTGCTAGAGGACAGGGGGTCCAGTTCTTC
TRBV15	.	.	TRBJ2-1	CATSRDIGQGIGFF	TGTGCCACCAGCAGAGATATAGGGCAGGGGATAGGGTTCTTC
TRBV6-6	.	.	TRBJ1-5	CASSYSEGNQPQHF	TGTGCCAGCAGTTACTCTGAGGGCAATCAGCCCCAGCATTTT
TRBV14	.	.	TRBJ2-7	CASSSLGPSYEQYF	TGTGCCAGCAGCTCTTTGGGACCCTCCTACGAGCAGTACTTC
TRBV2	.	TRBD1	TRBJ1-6	CASRSGTVNSPLHF	TGTGCCAGCAGATCAGGGACAGTAAATTCACCCCTCCACTTT
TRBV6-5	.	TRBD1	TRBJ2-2	CASRLYRGTGELFF	TGTGCCAGCAGACTGTACAGGGGAACCGGGGAGCTGTTTTTT